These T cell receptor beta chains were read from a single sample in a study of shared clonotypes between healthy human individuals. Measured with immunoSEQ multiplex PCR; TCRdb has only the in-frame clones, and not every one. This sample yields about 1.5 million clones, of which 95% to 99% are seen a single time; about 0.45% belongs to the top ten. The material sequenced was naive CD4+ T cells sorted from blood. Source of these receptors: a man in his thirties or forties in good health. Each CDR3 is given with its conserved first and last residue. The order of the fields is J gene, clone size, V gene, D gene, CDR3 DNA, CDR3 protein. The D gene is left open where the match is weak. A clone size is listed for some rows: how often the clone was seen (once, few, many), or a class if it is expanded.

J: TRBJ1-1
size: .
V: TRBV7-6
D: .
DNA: TGTGCCAGCAGCTTTTTTTCTGCGGGGGCCGAAGCTTTCTTT
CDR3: CASSFFSAGAEAFF

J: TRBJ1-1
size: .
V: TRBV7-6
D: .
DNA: TGTGCCAGCAGCCCGCGAATGGTTACTGAAGCTTTCTTT
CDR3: CASSPRMVTEAFF

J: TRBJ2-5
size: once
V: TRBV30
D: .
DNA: TGTGCCTGGAGTGTAAAGCGTCAGGCCCAAGAGACCCAGTACTTC
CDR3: CAWSVKRQAQETQYF

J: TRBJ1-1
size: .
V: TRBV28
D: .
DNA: TGTGCCAGCAAGTTGGGAGACACTGAAGCTTTCTTT
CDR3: CASKLGDTEAFF

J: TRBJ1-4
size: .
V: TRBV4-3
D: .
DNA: TGCGCCAGCAGCCAAGGGACCAGGGAAGGAGGTGAAAAACTGTTTTTT
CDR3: CASSQGTREGGEKLFF

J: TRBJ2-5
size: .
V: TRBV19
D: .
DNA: TGTGCCAGTAGTATAGATGCCGGCCGGAGAGAGACCCAGTACTTC
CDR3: CASSIDAGRRETQYF

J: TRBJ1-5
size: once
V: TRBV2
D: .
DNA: TGTGCCAGCAGCGTACAGGGACCGCTCAATCAGCCCCAGCATTTT
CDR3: CASSVQGPLNQPQHF

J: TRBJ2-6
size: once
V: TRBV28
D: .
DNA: TGTGCCAGCAGTTCCGGTACGCAATCTGGGGCCAACGTCCTGACTTTC
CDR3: CASSSGTQSGANVLTF

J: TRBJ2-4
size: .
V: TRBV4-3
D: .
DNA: TGCGCCAGCAGCCATACCCCGGAGGTTGGCAAAAACATTCAGTACTTC
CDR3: CASSHTPEVGKNIQYF

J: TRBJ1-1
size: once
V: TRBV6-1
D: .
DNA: TGTGCCAGCAGCTCTAGGGCCCTAATGAACACTGAAGCTTTCTTT
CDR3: CASSSRALMNTEAFF

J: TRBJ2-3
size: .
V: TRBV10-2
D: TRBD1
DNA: TGCGCCAGCACCCCGACAGGGACGCAGAGCGAAGTAAACACAGATACGCAGTATTTT
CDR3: CASTPTGTQSEVNTDTQYF

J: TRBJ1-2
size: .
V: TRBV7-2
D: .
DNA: TGTGCCAGCAGCTTAGGGAGCCCTTATGGCTACACCTTC
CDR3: CASSLGSPYGYTF

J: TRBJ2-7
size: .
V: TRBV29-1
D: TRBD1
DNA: TGCAGCGTTGAAGCGGGACAGAGGTACGAGCAGTACTTC
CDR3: CSVEAGQRYEQYF

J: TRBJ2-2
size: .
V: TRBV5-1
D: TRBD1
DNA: TGCGCCAGCAGCCCGGGACAGCCCGCGAACACCGGGGAGCTGTTTTTT
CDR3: CASSPGQPANTGELFF

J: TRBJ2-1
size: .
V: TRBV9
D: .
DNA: TGTGCCAGCAGTCAAAAGGTAGGGAGGACGCAGTTCTTC
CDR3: CASSQKVGRTQFF

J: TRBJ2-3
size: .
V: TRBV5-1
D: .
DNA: TGCGCCAGCAGCTTAGCGGTCAACACAGATACGCAGTATTTT
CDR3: CASSLAVNTDTQYF

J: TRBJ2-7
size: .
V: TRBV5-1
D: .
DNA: TGCGCCAGCAGCTTGGGACTAGTAGGGTACGAGCAGTACTTC
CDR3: CASSLGLVGYEQYF

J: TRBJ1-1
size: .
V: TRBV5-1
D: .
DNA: TGCGCCAGCAGCTTGGAGGTTTCAAACACTGAAGCTTTCTTT
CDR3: CASSLEVSNTEAFF

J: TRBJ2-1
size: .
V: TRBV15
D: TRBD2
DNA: TGTGCCACCAGCAGGAATCCCCATCGGGGACTAGCGGGAGCAAATGAGCAGTTCTTC
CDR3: CATSRNPHRGLAGANEQFF

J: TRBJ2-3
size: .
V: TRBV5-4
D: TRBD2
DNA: TGTGCCAGCAGCTTGAGACTAGCGGGAGGGCCGGGAGATACGCAGTATTTT
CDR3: CASSLRLAGGPGDTQYF

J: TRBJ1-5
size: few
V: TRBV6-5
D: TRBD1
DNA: TGTGCCAGCAGTGAGGGACAGTGGAATCAGCCCCAGCATTTT
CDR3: CASSEGQWNQPQHF

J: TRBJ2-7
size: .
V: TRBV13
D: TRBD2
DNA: TGTGCCAGCAGCATAGGAGCGGGACTAGCGGGAACCTACGAGCAGTACTTC
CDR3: CASSIGAGLAGTYEQYF

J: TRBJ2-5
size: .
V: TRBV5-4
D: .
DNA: TGTGCCAGCAGCTTGGCAGGGAGGCAAGAGACCCAGTACTTC
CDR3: CASSLAGRQETQYF

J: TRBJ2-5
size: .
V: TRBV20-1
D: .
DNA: TGCAGTGCTAGTGATGCGGAGACCCAGTACTTC
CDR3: CSASDAETQYF

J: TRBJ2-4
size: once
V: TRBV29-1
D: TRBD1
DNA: TGCAGCGTTGTGGACAGGGGGCATGCCAAAAACATTCAGTACTTC
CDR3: CSVVDRGHAKNIQYF

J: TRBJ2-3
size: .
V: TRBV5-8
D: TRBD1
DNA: TGTGCCAGCAGCCGACCCAGGGGGACAGATACGCAGTATTTT
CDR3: CASSRPRGTDTQYF

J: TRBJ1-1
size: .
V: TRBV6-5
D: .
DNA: TGTGCCAGCAGTTACTCGCCGGGGAGCGACACTGAAGCTTTCTTT
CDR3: CASSYSPGSDTEAFF

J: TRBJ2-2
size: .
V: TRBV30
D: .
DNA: TGTGCCTGGAGAGTCGAGGGCAAAATCCTAGGGGAGCTGTTTTTT
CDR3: CAWRVEGKILGELFF

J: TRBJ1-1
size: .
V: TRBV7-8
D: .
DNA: TGTGCCAGCAGCTTATTCTGGCAGGCCACTGAAGCTTTCTTT
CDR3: CASSLFWQATEAFF

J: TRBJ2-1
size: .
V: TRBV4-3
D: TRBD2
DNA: TGCGCCAGCAGCCAAGGACTAGCGGGTAATAGGCCCCGAGGTGAGCAGTTCTTC
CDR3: CASSQGLAGNRPRGEQFF

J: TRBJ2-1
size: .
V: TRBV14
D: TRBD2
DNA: TGTGCCAGCAGCCAAACTGGACTAGCAGGGAATGAGCAGTTCTTC
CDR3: CASSQTGLAGNEQFF

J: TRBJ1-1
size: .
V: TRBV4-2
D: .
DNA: TGTGCCAGCAGCCAAGATACCGAGCGAGAGACTGAAGCTTTCTTT
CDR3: CASSQDTERETEAFF

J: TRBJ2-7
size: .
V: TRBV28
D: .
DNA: TGTGCCAGCAGTTTGCCCCACGAGCAGTACTTC
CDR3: CASSLPHEQYF

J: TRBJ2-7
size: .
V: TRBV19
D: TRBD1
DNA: TGTGCCAGTAGTGCAACCCGGGACAGGGTAATTACATACGAGCAGTACTTC
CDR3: CASSATRDRVITYEQYF

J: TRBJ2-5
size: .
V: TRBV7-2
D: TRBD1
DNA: TGTGCCAGCAGCTTCACAGGGGGGTCCGAGACCCAGTACTTC
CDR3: CASSFTGGSETQYF

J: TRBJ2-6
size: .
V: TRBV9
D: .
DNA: TGTGCCAGCAGCCCTATCGGGTCTGGGGCCAACGTCCTGACTTTC
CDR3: CASSPIGSGANVLTF

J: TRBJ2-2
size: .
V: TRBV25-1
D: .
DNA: TGTGCCAGCGCCCCGCGGACCCAGTTTCCCGGGGAGCTGTTTTTT
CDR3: CASAPRTQFPGELFF

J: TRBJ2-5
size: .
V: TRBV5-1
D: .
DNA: TGCGCCAGCAGCTTTGGTACAGCGCATCAAGAGACCCAGTACTTC
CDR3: CASSFGTAHQETQYF

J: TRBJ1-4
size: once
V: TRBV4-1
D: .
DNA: TGCGCCAGCAGCCAAGATGGGGGGGGCAGGGGTGAAAAACTGTTTTTT
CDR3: CASSQDGGGRGEKLFF

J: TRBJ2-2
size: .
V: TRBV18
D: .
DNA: TGTGCCAGCTCACCACCACATGGACAGATGAACACCGGGGAGCTGTTTTTT
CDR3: CASSPPHGQMNTGELFF

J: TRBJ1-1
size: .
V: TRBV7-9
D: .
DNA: TGTGCCAGCAGCCCCGCGGGACGGCTCATGAACACTGAAGCTTTCTTT
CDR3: CASSPAGRLMNTEAFF

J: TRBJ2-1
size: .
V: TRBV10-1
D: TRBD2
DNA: TGCGCCAGCAGTGCTCTAGCGGGGAAGAAGAGCAATGAGCAGTTCTTC
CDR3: CASSALAGKKSNEQFF

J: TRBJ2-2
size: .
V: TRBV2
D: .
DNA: TGTGCCAGCAGTGAGACCGGGTCGGGCACCGGGGAGCTGTTTTTT
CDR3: CASSETGSGTGELFF

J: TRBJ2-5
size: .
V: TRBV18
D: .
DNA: TGTGCCAGCTCACCACCTGATCACGCGGGGGCCCCGGCCCAGTACTTC
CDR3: CASSPPDHAGAPAQYF

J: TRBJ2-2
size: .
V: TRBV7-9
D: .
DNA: TGTGCCAGCAGGGTCCCCGGGACAACGAACACCGGGGAGCTGTTTTTT
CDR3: CASRVPGTTNTGELFF

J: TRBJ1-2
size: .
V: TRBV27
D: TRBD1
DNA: TGTGCCAGCAGTCATCACAGGGGGCTGGTGAACTATGGCTACACCTTC
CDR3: CASSHHRGLVNYGYTF

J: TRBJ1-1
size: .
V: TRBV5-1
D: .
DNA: TGCGCCAGCAGCGTCGGAACTGAAGCTTTCTTT
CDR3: CASSVGTEAFF

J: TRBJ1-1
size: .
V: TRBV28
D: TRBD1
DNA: TGTGCCAGCGGGGACAGTTTTGAAGCTTTCTTT
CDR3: CASGDSFEAFF

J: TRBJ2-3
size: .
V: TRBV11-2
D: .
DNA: TGTGCCAGCAGCTTATCGTCCATCACAGATACGCAGTATTTT
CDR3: CASSLSSITDTQYF

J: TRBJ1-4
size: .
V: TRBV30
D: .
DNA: TGTGCCTGGAGTGTAATTGGCCAGTCTAATGAAAAACTGTTTTTT
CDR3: CAWSVIGQSNEKLFF

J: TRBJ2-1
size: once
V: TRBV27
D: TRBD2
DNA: TGTGCCAGCAGGGTAGCGGGAGGCCCCTACAATGAGCAGTTCTTC
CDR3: CASRVAGGPYNEQFF

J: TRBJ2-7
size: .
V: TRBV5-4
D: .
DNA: TGTGCCAGCAGCCTTGGGCGCTCCTACGAGCAGTACTTC
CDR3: CASSLGRSYEQYF

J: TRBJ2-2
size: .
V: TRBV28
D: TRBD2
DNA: TGTGCCACCAGGGCTAGCGGCACCGGGGAGCTGTTTTTT
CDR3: CATRASGTGELFF

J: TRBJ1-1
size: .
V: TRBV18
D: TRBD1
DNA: TGTGCCAGCTCAGTCGACAGGGGTACTGAAGCTTTCTTT
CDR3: CASSVDRGTEAFF

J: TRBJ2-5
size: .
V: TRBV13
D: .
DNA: TGTGCCAGCAGCTCGTACCGAACTAGTAAAGAGACCCAGTACTTC
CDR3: CASSSYRTSKETQYF

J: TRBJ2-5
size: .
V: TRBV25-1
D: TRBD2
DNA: TGTGCCACCCAGTGGGGTGGGGGACTAGCGGAGGAGACCCAGTACTTC
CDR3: CATQWGGGLAEETQYF

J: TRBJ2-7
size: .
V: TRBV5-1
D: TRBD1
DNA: TGCGCCAGCAGCTCAGACAGGGATCTCGGCTACGAGCAGTACTTC
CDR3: CASSSDRDLGYEQYF

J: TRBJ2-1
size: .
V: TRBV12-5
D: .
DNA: TGTGCTAGTGGTCCCGCCGCGAATGAGCAGTTCTTC
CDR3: CASGPAANEQFF

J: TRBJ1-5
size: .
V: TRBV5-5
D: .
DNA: TGTGCCAGCAGCCCCATTGCAGGGGACCAGATCGATAATCAGCCCCAGCATTTT
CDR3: CASSPIAGDQIDNQPQHF

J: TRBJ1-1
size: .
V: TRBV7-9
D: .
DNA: TGTGCCAGCGGGCAGAGCGTATACACTGAAGCTTTCTTT
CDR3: CASGQSVYTEAFF